Each of the 27 T cell receptor beta chains below was sequenced from the same sample in a study of cytomegalovirus exposure and HLA in healthy donors. A multiplex PCR was run with 60 Vbeta primers and 13 Jbeta primers. The table came from immunoSEQ multiplex PCR; TCRdb's copy has only in-frame clones and leaves some out. The table lists roughly 140,000 clones, roughly 80% of them singletons. Input material: PBMCs. The receptors originated from a female donor in good health and CMV-seronegative.

The chain uses TRBV28 and TRBJ2-5; D is possibly TRBD2 (7 bases). V shed 5 bases and J shed 5 bases, with 30 bases lying between them. The CDR3 contains 19 residues. CDR1 is MDHEN, CDR2 SYDVKM, per germline. CDR3 in amino acids: CASSPSFGSGGAVEETQYF. CDR3 in DNA: TGTGCCAGCAGTCCCTCGTTTGGGTCTGGGGGGGCAGTGGAGGAGACCCAGTACTTC.

The CDR3 DNA reads as TGCGCCAGCAGCTTGGCAATACTAGCGGGGGGGAGAGAGCAGTTCTTC. This sequence encodes CASSLAILAGGREQFF. The chain recombines TRBV5-1 with TRBJ2-1; 13 positions agree with TRBD2. The CDR3 has 16 residues. The V segment lost 0 bases and the J segment 10 bases; nucleotides outside the gene matches: 7. In germline, CDR1 is SGHRS, CDR2 YFSETQ.

This clone was counted a single time. This sequence joins TRBV6-1 and TRBJ1-1; 8 nucleotides match TRBD1. Looked up from germline, CDR1 is MNHNS and CDR2 is SASEGT. The CDR3 spans 14 residues. V shed 6 bases, J shed 4 bases, and the junction held 7 bases outside the gene matches. The CDR3 sequence is CASRTRQGSTEAFF. The CDR3 nucleotides read TGTGCCAGCAGGACTAGACAGGGGAGCACTGAAGCTTTCTTT.

This clone appeared a few times. V usage is TRBV9 and J usage is TRBJ2-3, with 11 bases that match TRBD2. The CDR3 length is 14 residues. The J segment lost 4 bases and the V segment lost 3 bases, leaving 1 base of the junction unmatched. Germline CDR1 is SGDLS and CDR2 is YYNGEE. The CDR3 is CASSALAGADTQYF. CDR3 nucleotide sequence: TGTGCCAGCAGCGCACTAGCGGGAGCAGATACGCAGTATTTT.

The genes are TRBV25-1 and TRBJ2-1, with a tentative D call TRBD2 (6 bases). Germline-derived CDR1 and CDR2 are MGHDK and SYGVNS. The V gene lost 7 bases and the J gene lost 3 bases, with 10 bases spanning the gap. The CDR3 is 13 residues long. CDR3 DNA sequence: TGTGCCAGCATGAGGAGGGGCTACAATGAGCAGTTCTTC. As protein: CASMRRGYNEQFF.

Points on this clone: One end of the junction varies from germline; a read error may be responsible. V usage is TRBV9 and J usage is TRBJ1-2; perhaps TRBD1 as D (5 bases). The CDR3 has 17 amino acids. Germline CDR1 SGDLS, CDR2 YYNGEE. Here the CDR3 reads CASSVVQTAPMSGGIEF. The DNA of the CDR3 is TGTGCCAGCAGCGTAGTTCAGACAGCGCCCATGAGTGGAGGGATTGAATTC.

Remarks on this clone: Other DNA sequences in this specimen translate into the identical CDR3. The V call is TRBV28, the J call TRBJ1-5; TRBD1 matches at 7 bases. Trimming at V came to 1 base and at J to 0 bases, leaving 0 bases not matched to a gene. CDR3 length: 15 amino acids. Germline V gene lookup returns CDR1 MDHEN and CDR2 SYDVKM. The DNA of the CDR3 is TGTGCCAGCAGTTTATACAGGGGTAGCAATCAGCCCCAGCATTTT. Protein: CASSLYRGSNQPQHF.

This chain links TRBV11-2 with TRBJ1-4; 7 bases align to TRBD1. Germline CDR1 SGHAT, CDR2 FQNNGV. The CDR3 is made up of 15 amino acids. The V segment lost 6 bases and the J segment 5 bases; nucleotides outside the gene matches: 9. CDR3 loop: CASSSGTVKNEKLFF. CDR3 nucleotide sequence: TGTGCCAGCAGTTCCGGGACAGTAAAAAATGAAAAACTGTTTTTT.

This sequence joins TRBV25-1 and TRBJ1-2; no clear D gene. The CDR3 is 15 amino acids. CDR1 is MGHDK, CDR2 SYGVNS, per germline. V lost 5 bases and J 8 bases, leaving 21 bases between the germline ends. This CDR3 is CASSSSLLATIGYTF. The DNA of the CDR3 is TGTGCCAGCAGTTCTAGCCTTTTGGCAACCATAGGCTACACCTTC.

This chain joins TRBV10-3 and TRBJ1-1, with 9 bases aligning to TRBD1. V lost 6 bases to trimming and J lost 2 bases; unmatched junction nucleotides: 4. Germline-derived CDR1 and CDR2 are ENHRY and SYGVKD. The CDR3 totals 14 residues. This CDR3 is CAIRLDRGNTEAFF. The CDR3 nucleotides read TGTGCCATCAGGCTGGACAGGGGTAACACTGAAGCTTTCTTT.

As concerns this clone: At one end the junction does not follow the germline gene, possibly because of a read error. V and J are TRBV2 and TRBJ1-5; D call uncertain. The CDR3 is 15 amino acids. CDR1 and CDR2 (germline): SNHLY, FYNNEI. CDR3 sequence: CASSEDTYSNQPQHF. The CDR3 coding sequence is TGTGCCAGCAGCGAAGACACGTATAGCAATCAGCCCCAGCATTTT.

This clone was seen more than once but under ten times. The chain combines TRBV5-6 with TRBJ2-7; a weak D match, TRBD2 (6 bases). V was trimmed by 0 bases and J by 1 base, leaving 11 bases between them. The germline CDR1 and CDR2 sequences are SGHDT and YYEEEE. This CDR3 region has 15 residues. CDR3 protein: CASSLGRRGSYEQYF. The CDR3 DNA reads as TGTGCCAGCAGCTTGGGTCGGCGGGGTTCCTACGAGCAGTACTTC.

This clone has more than one count but fewer than ten. The V and J genes are TRBV5-6 and TRBJ1-3; D not resolved. Between the trimmed V and J ends, which lost 2 bases and 9 bases, there was a span of 12 bases. Germline-derived CDR1 and CDR2 are SGHDT and YYEEEE. There are 13 residues in the CDR3. CDR3 amino acids: CASSLNVEGTIYF. CDR3 nucleotides: TGTGCCAGCAGCTTAAACGTAGAGGGCACCATATATTTT.

This clone appeared a single time. The chain employs TRBV7-7 and TRBJ2-5; 8 bases are shared with TRBD2. Trimming at V came to 5 bases and at J to 3 bases, leaving 8 bases not matched to a gene. This CDR3 has 15 residues. Looked up from germline, CDR1 is SSHAT and CDR2 is FNYEAQ (reference sequence). The CDR3 here is CASSLGLAGEETQYF. DNA for the CDR3: TGTGCCAGCAGCCTCGGACTAGCTGGAGAAGAGACCCAGTACTTC.

With respect to this clone: The junction shows a germline mismatch at one end, possibly a read error. V usage is TRBV19 and J usage is TRBJ1-2, with D unresolved. CDR1 and CDR2 from the germline V gene are LNHDA and SQIVND (reference sequence). CDR3 size: 13 residues. In DNA, the CDR3 is TGTGCCAGTAGTTTTGGCAGAAACTATGGCTACCCCTTC. This encodes CASSFGRNYGYPF.

The chain joins TRBV20-1 to TRBJ2-5; TRBD2 matches at 7 bases. The ends lost 6 bases at V and 5 bases at J; junction bases unmatched: 3. The CDR3 runs to 11 residues. CDR1 is DFQATT, CDR2 SNEGSKA, per germline (reference sequence). CDR3 in amino acids: CSAELAETQYF. CDR3 bases: TGCAGTGCAGAACTAGCGGAGACCCAGTACTTC.

The chain carries TRBV9 and TRBJ1-4, with D unclear. The CDR3 has 14 amino acids. Germline V gene sequence: CDR1 SGDLS, CDR2 YYNGEE. V was shortened by 2 bases and J by 9 bases, with 14 bases between the two germline ends. The CDR3 bases are TGTGCCAGCAGCGTGGCAGCCAGGTCACAAAAACTGTTTTTT. It translates to CASSVAARSQKLFF.

This chain connects TRBV15 to TRBJ1-2; D is possibly TRBD1 (5 bases). This CDR3 is built from 15 residues. Per the germline V gene, CDR1 is LNHNV and CDR2 is YYDKDF (reference sequence). Trimming left V 3 bases short and J 0 bases short, with 11 bases between. DNA for the CDR3: TGTGCCACCAGCAGTGGCAGGGACTCTAACTATGGCTACACCTTC. Encoded protein: CATSSGRDSNYGYTF.

The chain is built from TRBV18 and TRBJ1-5; TRBD1 matches at 7 bases. The CDR3 length is 13 residues. Germline assignment: CDR1 KGHSH and CDR2 LQKENI. With V trimmed by 5 bases and J by 7 bases, 5 bases remained unmatched. The CDR3 region is CASSTGVDQPQHF. CDR3 DNA sequence: TGTGCCAGCTCAACAGGGGTAGACCAGCCCCAGCATTTT.

The CDR3 here is CASNSEAFF. CDR3 DNA sequence: TGTGCCAGTAACTCTGAAGCTTTCTTT. The chain uses TRBV19 and TRBJ1-1; no definite D call. CDR1 LNHDA and CDR2 SQIVND come from the germline V gene (reference sequence). The CDR3 extends over 9 amino acids. V lost 7 bases and J lost 6, with 3 bases in between.

The chain is built from TRBV6-6 and TRBJ2-7, with 8 bases lining up with TRBD1. With 4 bases clipped from V and 6 bases from J, the junction kept 8 bases outside the gene matches. The germline gives CDR1 MNHNY, CDR2 SVGAGI (reference sequence). The CDR3 is 14 residues long. Here the CDR3 reads CASSSRQGSREQYF. The CDR3 DNA is TGTGCCAGCAGTTCCCGACAGGGGTCGCGCGAGCAGTACTTC.

The DNA for the CDR3 is TGTGCCAGCAGTCCACGCGGGACTAGCGGACGAAGACACACAGATACGCAGTATTTT. This encodes CASSPRGTSGRRHTDTQYF. The chain couples TRBV27 to TRBJ2-3; 11 nucleotides line up with TRBD2. The CDR3 length is 19 residues. The germline gives CDR1 MNHEY, CDR2 SMNVEV (reference sequence). V trimming: 5 bases; J trimming: 2 bases; junction bases outside the gene matches: 15.

This CDR3 is CASSGDRGYTF. DNA for the CDR3: TGTGCCAGCAGTGGGGACAGGGGCTACACCTTC. The chain has TRBV28 and TRBJ1-2; TRBD1 matches 8 bases. CDR3 size: 11 residues. Unmatched junction bases numbered 1, after V lost 5 bases and J lost 8 bases. Germline V CDR1 and CDR2: MDHEN, SYDVKM.

Notes on this clone: It is unclear where the CDR3 begins or ends on the DNA, so no DNA is shown, and the CDR3 is as TCRdb lists it. This rearrangement joins TRBV27 to TRBJ1-2. Germline CDR1 is MNHEY and CDR2 is SMNVEV (reference sequence). The CDR3 is 15 amino acids long, termini counted. The CDR3 here is CASSFGEGGGYGYTF.

The chain joins TRBV30 to TRBJ2-1, with D tentatively TRBD2 (5 bases). The CDR3 length is 14 residues. Germline loops: CDR1 GTSNPN, CDR2 SVGIG (reference sequence). The germline V and J ends were trimmed by 1 base and 3 bases, with 10 bases remaining between them. CDR3 nucleotides: TGTGCCTGGAGTGCCCCCGGGGTCTACAATGAGCAGTTCTTC. Translation gives CAWSAPGVYNEQFF.

The rearrangement uses TRBV4-3 and TRBJ2-3, with D possibly being TRBD2 (5 bases). V was trimmed by 0 bases and J by 9 bases, leaving 10 bases between them. This CDR3 has 13 residues. Germline-derived CDR1 and CDR2 are LGHNA and YSLEER. CDR3 bases: TGCGCCAGCAGCCAAGATTGGGGAGACACGCAGTATTTT. Amino acid sequence: CASSQDWGDTQYF.

This clone was detected a few times. The genes are TRBV19 and TRBJ2-2; 7 bases match TRBD1. Germline CDR1 reads LNHDA; CDR2 reads SQIVND (reference sequence). The CDR3 extends over 18 amino acids. Unmatched junction bases numbered 15, after V lost 5 bases and J lost 3 bases. In DNA form, the CDR3 reads TGTGCCAGTAGTGCCACGATCGGCCGGGACAGATACACCGGGGAGCTGTTTTTT. Its translation is CASSATIGRDRYTGELFF.